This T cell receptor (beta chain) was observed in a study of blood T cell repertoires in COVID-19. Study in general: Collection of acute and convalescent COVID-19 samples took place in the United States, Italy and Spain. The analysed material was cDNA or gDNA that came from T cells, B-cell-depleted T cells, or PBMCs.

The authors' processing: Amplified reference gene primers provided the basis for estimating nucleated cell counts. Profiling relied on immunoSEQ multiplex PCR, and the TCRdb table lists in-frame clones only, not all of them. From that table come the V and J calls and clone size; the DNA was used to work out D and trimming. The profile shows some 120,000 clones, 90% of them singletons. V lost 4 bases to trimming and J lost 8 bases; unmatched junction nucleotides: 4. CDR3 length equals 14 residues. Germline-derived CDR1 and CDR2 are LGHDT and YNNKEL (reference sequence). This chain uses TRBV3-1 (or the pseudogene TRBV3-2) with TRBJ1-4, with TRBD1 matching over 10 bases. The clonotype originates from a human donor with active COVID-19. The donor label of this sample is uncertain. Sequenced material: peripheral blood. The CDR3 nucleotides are TGTGCCAGCAGCCGACAGGGGGCGGGAGAAAAACTGTTTTTT. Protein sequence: CASSRQGAGEKLFF.